Listed here are 13 T cell receptor beta chains from one sample, sequenced in a study of CD8+ T cells in alopecia areata. Following RNA extraction, reverse transcription yielded cDNA that acted as the sequencing template. The table came from immunoSEQ multiplex PCR; TCRdb's copy has only in-frame clones and leaves some out. The sample has fewer than 150,000 clones, over 50% seen once. The sequenced sample was CD4+ T cells sorted from blood, obtained at week 0. The origin of the receptors is a human donor with alopecia areata.

The rearrangement links TRBV27 to TRBJ2-7, with unresolved D. Trimming took off 4 bases at V and 0 bases at J, with 7 bases between the two ends. This CDR3 comprises 13 residues. CDR1 and CDR2 from the germline V gene are MNHEY and SMNVEV (reference sequence). CDR3 region: CASSSQDSYEQYF. CDR3 in DNA: TGTGCCAGCAGTTCGCAGGACTCCTACGAGCAGTACTTC.

Comment on this clone: The sample has other DNA sequences that encode this CDR3 too. The genes are TRBV20-1 and TRBJ2-5, with D uncertain. The V and J ends lost 3 bases and 3 bases respectively, with 5 bases between them. Per the germline V gene, CDR1 is DFQATT and CDR2 is SNEGSKA (reference sequence). This CDR3 comprises 11 residues. The CDR3 region is CSASPKETQYF. CDR3 sequence (DNA): TGCAGTGCTAGTCCGAAAGAGACCCAGTACTTC.

J is TRBJ1-2 and V is TRBV16, with D perhaps TRBD1 (5 bases). Trimming took off 0 bases at V and 6 bases at J, with 11 bases between the two ends. The CDR3 consists of 14 residues. Germline assignment: CDR1 KGHSY and CDR2 FQNENV. DNA for the CDR3: TGTGCCAGCAGCCAATCATGGAGGGACCATGGCTACACCTTC. It codes for CASSQSWRDHGYTF.

V and J are TRBV18 and TRBJ2-5, with 10 nucleotides matching TRBD2. The CDR3 length is 15 residues. Trimming took 5 bases from V and 4 from J; bases not matched to a gene: 7. Germline-derived CDR1 and CDR2 are KGHSH and LQKENI. The CDR3 spells CASSVLAGDRETQYF. CDR3 DNA sequence: TGTGCCAGCTCAGTTCTAGCGGGAGATCGAGAGACCCAGTACTTC.

The chain is built from TRBV30 and TRBJ2-1; D perhaps matches TRBD2 (6 bases). Germline values: CDR1 GTSNPN, CDR2 SVGIG (reference sequence). V gave up 6 bases and J gave up 6 bases, with 15 bases separating them. The CDR3 sequence is 13 residues long. In DNA, the CDR3 is TGTGCCTGTGACCGGGACTTCGTCAATGAGCAGTTCTTC. Protein: CACDRDFVNEQFF. The whole variable domain, remainder taken from reference TRBV30 and TRBJ2-1, is SQTIHQWPATLVQPVGSPLSLECTVEGTSNPNLYWYRQAAGRGLQLLFYSVGIGQISSEVPQNLSASRPQDRQFILSSKKLLLSDSGFYLCACDRDFVNEQFFGPGTRLTVL.

The chain joins TRBV7-2 to TRBJ1-2; TRBD1 is a possible D gene (5 bases). Trimming cost V 5 bases and J 4 bases, with 17 bases left between them. The CDR3 is made up of 15 amino acids. Looked up from germline, CDR1 is SGHTA and CDR2 is FQGNSA. CDR3 sequence reads: CASSLTGATTYGYTF. The DNA for the CDR3 is TGTGCCAGCAGCCTAACCGGGGCCACTACCTATGGCTACACCTTC.

The genes are TRBV19 and TRBJ1-1, with D unclear. Trimming removed 1 base from V and 1 base from J, with 10 bases in between. The germline CDR1 and CDR2 sequences are LNHDA and SQIVND (reference sequence). The CDR3 is 15 amino acids. As DNA, the CDR3 is TGTGCCAGTAGTATAGGACAACGGGAGAACACTGAAGCTTTCTTT. This codes for CASSIGQRENTEAFF.

The rearrangement joins TRBV10-3 to TRBJ1-5; D ambiguous. The V end lost 4 bases, the J end lost 7 bases, and 11 bases lay between the germline ends. Germline assignment: CDR1 ENHRY and CDR2 SYGVKD. The CDR3 consists of 13 residues. CDR3 protein: CAISGPSPQPQHF. CDR3 DNA sequence: TGTGCCATCAGTGGACCCTCCCCCCAGCCCCAGCATTTT.

J is TRBJ2-1 and V is TRBV18, with 7 bases matching TRBD1. The CDR3 loop spans 16 amino acids. J gave up 2 bases and V 4 bases, and 8 bases lay outside the gene matches. Germline values: CDR1 KGHSH, CDR2 LQKENI. CDR3 protein: CASSQAGTAAYNEQFF. CDR3 in DNA: TGTGCCAGCTCACAAGCCGGGACAGCGGCCTACAATGAGCAGTTCTTC.

The chain employs TRBV5-1 and TRBJ2-3; 7 nucleotides agree with TRBD2. V lost 6 bases and J lost 3; bases outside the gene matches: 7. Germline V gene lookup returns CDR1 SGHRS and CDR2 YFSETQ. The CDR3 consists of 14 residues. The CDR3 is CASTTLAETDTQYF. CDR3 bases: TGCGCCAGCACTACCCTAGCGGAAACAGATACGCAGTATTTT.

The J gene is TRBJ1-1, the V gene TRBV5-4, with D unresolved. The CDR3 has 14 residues. The V and J ends lost 4 bases and 1 base respectively, with 11 bases between them. The germline V gene encodes CDR1 SGHNT and CDR2 YYREEE (reference sequence). The CDR3 DNA is TGTGCCAGCAGCCCCGATTCGACGAACACTGAAGCTTTCTTT. Its protein product is CASSPDSTNTEAFF.

The chain employs TRBV11-1 and TRBJ2-5; 8 positions match TRBD1. The CDR3 is 14 residues long. Trimming at V came to 5 bases and at J to 5 bases, leaving 7 bases not matched to a gene. Germline-derived CDR1 and CDR2 are SGHAT and FQDESV (reference sequence). In DNA form, the CDR3 reads TGTGCCAGCAGCACCCGGACAGGGTTGGAGACCCAGTACTTC. Encoded protein: CASSTRTGLETQYF.

The chain carries TRBV7-3 and TRBJ1-1; weak D call: TRBD1 (5 bases). Per germline, CDR1 SGHTA and CDR2 FQGTGA. This CDR3 spans 14 amino acids. The ends were cut back, 1 base at V and 1 base at J, with 7 bases in the middle. In DNA, the CDR3 is TGTGCCAGCAGCTTAAACGGGGGGAACACTGAAGCTTTCTTT. Protein sequence: CASSLNGGNTEAFF.